This passage covers 4 T cell receptor beta chains from one sample sequenced in a study of shared clonotypes between healthy human individuals. TCRdb keeps only in-frame clones here, not all; method: immunoSEQ multiplex PCR. Altogether about 600,000 clones are present, less than 98% being singletons, with the ten largest covering 0.045% to 0.06%. The source material was naive CD4+ T cells sorted from blood. Subset described: CD45RA+ positively selected. These receptors all come from a woman aged 30 to 39 in good health.

The rearrangement links TRBV5-1 to TRBJ2-3, with 11 bases lining up with TRBD2. Germline CDR1 is SGHRS and CDR2 is YFSETQ. This CDR3 comprises 16 residues. The V gene end was trimmed by 3 bases and the J gene end by 0 bases; junction bases not matched to a gene: 3. CDR3 residues: CASSWTSGPSTDTQYF. CDR3 bases: TGCGCCAGCAGCTGGACTAGCGGGCCTAGCACAGATACGCAGTATTTT.

This chain joins TRBV28 and TRBJ2-7; 8 bases map to TRBD1. Trimming took 3 bases from V and 5 from J; bases not matched to a gene: 6. Germline CDR1 is MDHEN and CDR2 is SYDVKM. CDR3 length: 14 amino acids. DNA of the CDR3: TGTGCCAGCAGTTTGGCCCAGGGGGCTGACGAGCAGTACTTC. It encodes CASSLAQGADEQYF.

The V call is TRBV6-6, the J call TRBJ2-7; D is undetermined. From germline, CDR1 is MNHNY and CDR2 SVGAGI (reference sequence). The CDR3 is 16 amino acids. Trimming pared 4 bases from V and 7 bases from J, leaving 23 bases between. CDR3 DNA sequence: TGTGCCAGCAGTTTGGAAGTAGCCCCCCGGGTGGTGGAGCAGTACTTC. Its translation is CASSLEVAPRVVEQYF.

The J gene is TRBJ2-7, the V gene TRBV11-2, with D possibly being TRBD2 (5 bases). The CDR3 has 14 amino acids. Trimming removed 5 bases at V and 3 bases at J, with 14 bases between. Germline V CDR1 and CDR2: SGHAT, FQNNGV. In DNA form, the CDR3 reads TGTGCCAGCAGCCCTCTCCTAGCAATCTACGAGCAGTACTTC. It is translated as CASSPLLAIYEQYF.